Listed here are 20 T cell receptor beta chains from one sample, sequenced in a study of beta chain features in type 1 diabetes. Notes on the study in general: Significant though moderate, a shortening of TCRB CDR3s appeared in all four CD4+ subsets of Type 1 diabetes patients.

For these receptors, no antigen is known. The whole isolated RNA underwent reverse transcription, so sequencing captured expressed TCRB transcripts. The assay was immunoSEQ multiplex PCR, and TCRdb's table has in-frame clones only and misses some. The data show approximately 160,000 clones, about a tenth seen once. Input material: central memory CD4+ T cells from blood. The receptors come from a young man with type 1 diabetes.

V usage is TRBV7-9 and J usage is TRBJ1-2, with 9 bases aligning to TRBD1. The CDR3 spans 15 residues. CDR1 and CDR2 from the germline V gene are SEHNR and FQNEAQ (reference sequence). Trimming at V came to 6 bases and at J to 7 bases, leaving 12 bases not matched to a gene. This chain's CDR3 is CASRSRDREVGGYTF. CDR3 sequence (DNA): TGTGCCAGCAGGAGCCGGGACAGGGAAGTAGGTGGCTACACCTTC.

This chain uses TRBV15 with TRBJ1-1, with D hard to call. In germline, CDR1 is LNHNV, CDR2 YYDKDF (reference sequence). The CDR3 has 14 residues. Deletions cut 5 bases from V and 4 bases from J, with 14 bases between. CDR3 in DNA: TGTGCCACCAGCGAAATTTGGGGAGGCACTGAAGCTTTCTTT. Its translation is CATSEIWGGTEAFF.

The chain uses TRBV7-2 and TRBJ2-1; 13 nucleotides line up with TRBD2. This CDR3 contains 17 residues. The V gene's germline CDR1 is SGHTA and CDR2 FQGNSA. V lost 5 bases to trimming and J lost 9 bases; unmatched junction nucleotides: 13. The CDR3 region is CASSLAQLAGGPGEQFF. CDR3 in DNA: TGTGCCAGCAGCCTCGCCCAACTAGCGGGAGGGCCGGGTGAGCAGTTCTTC.

This clone was seen a few times. The CDR3 here is CASSVGQRSTEAFF. In DNA, the CDR3 is TGTGCCAGCAGCGTAGGGCAACGTTCCACTGAAGCTTTCTTT. This chain joins TRBV9 and TRBJ1-1; D is uncertain. The CDR3 runs to 14 residues. With 0 bases removed from V and 4 bases from J, the gap between germline ends came to 10 bases. Germline CDR1 reads SGDLS; CDR2 reads YYNGEE. The entire variable domain, with the rest obtained from reference TRBV9 and TRBJ1-1, is as follows: DSGVTQTPKHLITATGQRVTLRCSPRSGDLSVYWYQQSLDQGLQFLIQYYNGEERAKGNILERFSAQQFPDLHSELNLSSLELGDSALYFCASSVGQRSTEAFFGQGTRLTVV.

The chain has TRBV28 and TRBJ1-5; a weak D match, TRBD1 (6 bases). The CDR3 totals 16 residues. Germline assignment: CDR1 MDHEN and CDR2 SYDVKM. Trimming left V 5 bases short and J 4 bases short, with 18 bases between. The DNA of the CDR3 is TGTGCCAGCAGTCCACGACCCGGGACACAGAATCAGCCCCAGCATTTT. As protein: CASSPRPGTQNQPQHF.

V gene TRBV9 combines with J gene TRBJ2-1; possibly TRBD2 for D (5 bases). The CDR3 spans 15 residues. The V end lost 4 bases, the J end lost 2 bases, and 13 bases lay between the germline ends. From germline, CDR1 is SGDLS and CDR2 YYNGEE. The chain's CDR3 is CASSPRERTYNEQFF. The CDR3 DNA is TGTGCCAGCAGCCCGAGAGAGCGGACCTACAATGAGCAGTTCTTC.

The CDR3 region is CASSVQGDTEAFF. As DNA, the CDR3 is TGTGCCAGCAGCGTACAGGGGGACACTGAAGCTTTCTTT. The V and J genes are TRBV7-9 and TRBJ1-1; 8 bases align to TRBD1. From germline, CDR1 is SEHNR and CDR2 FQNEAQ (reference sequence). The V and J ends lost 5 bases and 3 bases, in that order; junction bases with no gene match: 2. This CDR3 comprises 13 residues.

This clone was recorded a few times. The chain combines TRBV15 with TRBJ2-1; TRBD2 matches 12 bases. The ends lost 0 bases at V and 3 bases at J; junction bases unmatched: 6. The CDR3 contains 18 residues. The germline CDR1 and CDR2 sequences are LNHNV and YYDKDF (reference sequence). CDR3 region: CATSRDVSLAGGYNEQFF. CDR3 bases: TGTGCCACCAGCAGAGATGTTTCACTAGCGGGAGGCTACAATGAGCAGTTCTTC.

The gene calls are TRBV19 and TRBJ2-7; 7 positions match TRBD2. The V gene end was trimmed by 8 bases and the J gene end by 5 bases; junction bases not matched to a gene: 9. The CDR3 is 13 residues long. Germline values: CDR1 LNHDA, CDR2 SQIVND (reference sequence). The CDR3 DNA sequence: TGTGCCAGTCGCGGGGAGGGGCCCCACGAGCAGTACTTC. It is translated as CASRGEGPHEQYF.

This clone was observed a handful of times. The V and J genes are TRBV28 and TRBJ2-7; D uncertain. Trimming cost V 7 bases and J 0 bases, with 13 bases left between them. CDR1 MDHEN and CDR2 SYDVKM come from the germline V gene. The CDR3 totals 14 residues. The chain's CDR3 is CASTPAPSSYEQYF. The CDR3, as DNA: TGTGCCAGCACCCCAGCGCCGAGCTCCTACGAGCAGTACTTC.

This clone was recorded a few times. This chain connects TRBV29-1 to TRBJ2-4, with 7 bases that match TRBD1. The V segment lost 4 bases and the J segment 9 bases; nucleotides outside the gene matches: 9. The CDR3 is 13 amino acids. Germline-derived CDR1 and CDR2 are SQVTM and ANQGSEA. The CDR3 is CSVVGTERSIQYF. In DNA form, the CDR3 reads TGCAGCGTTGTCGGGACAGAAAGAAGCATTCAGTACTTC.

This clone was detected a few times. The chain has TRBV6-6 and TRBJ2-7; 13 positions agree with TRBD2. V shed 5 bases and J 1 base; nucleotides not matched to a gene: 2. The CDR3 covers 15 residues. CDR1 MNHNY and CDR2 SVGAGI come from the germline V gene (reference sequence). CDR3 sequence reads: CASSEGLAGSYEQYF. DNA of the CDR3: TGTGCCAGCAGTGAGGGACTAGCGGGATCCTACGAGCAGTACTTC.

The chain links TRBV18 to TRBJ2-7; 8 bases fit TRBD1. V trimming: 2 bases; J trimming: 5 bases; junction bases outside the gene matches: 5. The CDR3 runs to 14 residues. Germline CDR1 and CDR2: KGHSH and LQKENI. Here the CDR3 reads CASSPNRGSNEQYF. Written as DNA, the CDR3 is TGTGCCAGCTCACCAAACAGGGGGTCAAACGAGCAGTACTTC.

This clone was seen a handful of times. Other nucleotide sequences in the sample specify the same CDR3. The rearrangement links TRBV5-1 to TRBJ2-3; TRBD2 matches at 9 bases. Germline lookup yields CDR1 SGHRS and CDR2 YFSETQ. With V trimmed by 4 bases and J by 4 bases, 4 bases remained unmatched. CDR3 length equals 14 residues. CDR3 residues: CASSPGLASDTQYF. In DNA form, the CDR3 reads TGCGCCAGCAGCCCAGGACTAGCGTCAGATACGCAGTATTTT.

The chain recombines TRBV18 with TRBJ2-5, with D tentatively TRBD1 (6 bases). There are 14 residues in the CDR3. V lost 3 bases and J lost 5, with 13 bases in between. The V gene's germline CDR1 is KGHSH and CDR2 LQKENI. The CDR3 DNA reads as TGTGCCAGCTCACCGTCCAGGGGCCACGAGACCCAGTACTTC. Translated: CASSPSRGHETQYF. The whole variable domain, remainder taken from reference TRBV18 and TRBJ2-5, is NAGVMQNPRHLVRRRGQEARLRCSPMKGHSHVYWYRQLPEEGLKFMVYLQKENIIDESGMPKERFSAEFPKEGPSILRIQQVVRGDSAAYFCASSPSRGHETQYFGPGTRLLVL.

This clone has a handful of counts. V is TRBV7-9 and J is TRBJ1-3; tentative D call: TRBD1 (5 bases). Trimming took 5 bases from V and 0 from J, leaving 14 bases between them. The V gene's germline CDR1 is SEHNR and CDR2 FQNEAQ (reference sequence). This CDR3 spans 16 amino acids. The CDR3 DNA reads TGTGCCAGCAGCCCATCTTGGGACTTCTCTGGAAACACCATATATTTT. This sequence encodes CASSPSWDFSGNTIYF. The full variable domain, completed using reference TRBV7-9 and TRBJ1-3, is DTGVSQNPRHKITKRGQNVTFRCDPISEHNRLYWYRQTLGQGPEFLTYFQNEAQLEKSRLLSDRFSAERPKGSFSTLEIQRTEQGDSAMYLCASSPSWDFSGNTIYFGEGSWLTVV.

A few counts support this clone. The chain has TRBV9 and TRBJ2-6; perhaps TRBD2 as D (6 bases). The CDR3 covers 16 residues. CDR1 and CDR2 (germline): SGDLS, YYNGEE. V was cut by 4 bases and J by 0 bases, with 11 bases left in between. CDR3 coding DNA: TGTGCCAGCAGCCCGCGGGGTGACTCTGGGGCCAACGTCCTGACTTTC. Amino acid sequence: CASSPRGDSGANVLTF.

This clone has a handful of counts. This chain joins TRBV28 and TRBJ2-3; D is perhaps TRBD2 (6 bases). CDR3 length: 14 residues. The germline V gene encodes CDR1 MDHEN and CDR2 SYDVKM. The V end lost 8 bases, the J end lost 4 bases, and 16 bases lay between the germline ends. CDR3 DNA sequence: TGTGCCAGCGGAAAGCGGGTGGGGTCAGATACGCAGTATTTT. Encoded protein: CASGKRVGSDTQYF. The whole variable domain, remainder taken from reference TRBV28 and TRBJ2-3, is DVKVTQSSRYLVKRTGEKVFLECVQDMDHENMFWYRQDPGLGLRLIYFSYDVKMKEKGDIPEGYSVSREKKERFSLILESASTNQTSMYLCASGKRVGSDTQYFGPGTRLTVL.

This clone was found many times. V gene TRBV18 combines with J gene TRBJ2-1; 9 nucleotides match TRBD2. The V gene end was trimmed by 5 bases and the J gene end by 5 bases; junction bases not matched to a gene: 10. Germline V gene lookup returns CDR1 KGHSH and CDR2 LQKENI. The CDR3 spans 16 residues. DNA for the CDR3: TGTGCCAGCTCAGCGCAACTAGCGGGTACTGACAATGAGCAGTTCTTC. Translated, it gives CASSAQLAGTDNEQFF.

The rearrangement links TRBV28 to TRBJ2-2, with 8 bases matching TRBD2. This CDR3 is 15 amino acids long. Trimming at V came to 3 bases and at J to 5 bases, leaving 5 bases not matched to a gene. Looked up from germline, CDR1 is MDHEN and CDR2 is SYDVKM. CDR3 protein: CASSFSSGYTGELFF. The CDR3 DNA is TGTGCCAGCAGTTTTTCTAGCGGGTATACCGGGGAGCTGTTTTTT. Complete variable domain (other parts from reference TRBV28 and TRBJ2-2): DVKVTQSSRYLVKRTGEKVFLECVQDMDHENMFWYRQDPGLGLRLIYFSYDVKMKEKGDIPEGYSVSREKKERFSLILESASTNQTSMYLCASSFSSGYTGELFFGEGSRLTVL.